The 13 T cell receptor beta chains below were found in one sample sequenced in a study of cytomegalovirus exposure and HLA in healthy donors. Vbeta (60) and Jbeta (13) primers were used in the PCR. Sequenced by immunoSEQ multiplex PCR; TCRdb stores in-frame clones only, minus some. The data hold more than 90,000 clones, with around 70% observed a single time. Source material: PBMCs. All receptors come from a man under 40 in good health and CMV-seropositive.

V and J are TRBV19 and TRBJ2-1; 13 bases are a match to TRBD2. CDR1 LNHDA and CDR2 SQIVND come from the germline V gene (reference sequence). J was trimmed by 7 bases and V by 3 bases; bases with no gene match: 6. The CDR3 is 16 residues long. The DNA for the CDR3 is TGTGCCAGTAGTATCTCACTAGCGGGAGGGCCTAATGAGCAGTTCTTC. It codes for CASSISLAGGPNEQFF.

The gene calls are TRBV7-2 and TRBJ2-7; a possible D gene is TRBD2 (7 bases). V was pared by 5 bases and J by 4 bases, with 15 bases between. Germline lookup yields CDR1 SGHTA and CDR2 FQGNSA. This CDR3 comprises 14 residues. CDR3 nucleotide sequence: TGTGCCAGCAGCCCGGACGGGGGGCAGTACGAGCAGTACGTC. Translation: CASSPDGGQYEQYV.

The chain links TRBV6-6 to TRBJ2-5; tentative D call: TRBD2 (6 bases). V was clipped by 1 base and J by 3 bases, with 12 bases between them. Germline values: CDR1 MNHNY, CDR2 SVGAGI (reference sequence). The CDR3 has 15 residues. CDR3 residues: CASSYWDGLKETQYF. For the CDR3, the DNA is TGTGCCAGCAGTTACTGGGACGGACTAAAAGAGACCCAGTACTTC.

This sequence joins TRBV27 and TRBJ2-7; 8 nucleotides align to TRBD1. V shed 5 bases, J shed 6 bases, and the junction held 18 bases outside the gene matches. This CDR3 has 17 residues. CDR1 and CDR2 from the germline V gene are MNHEY and SMNVEV (reference sequence). CDR3 DNA: TGTGCCAGCAGTCCCACACCCGGACAGGGAATGGGGGGCGAGCAGTACGTC. Its translation is CASSPTPGQGMGGEQYV.

The chain recombines TRBV19 with TRBJ1-1, with 9 positions matching TRBD1. Germline-derived CDR1 and CDR2 are LNHDA and SQIVND (reference sequence). CDR3 length: 16 residues. V shed 0 bases and J 5 bases; nucleotides not matched to a gene: 7. The CDR3 DNA reads TGTGCCAGTAGTATAGATACAGGGGGCTGGGTTACTGAAGCTTTCTTT. Its translation: CASSIDTGGWVTEAFF.

This chain joins TRBV5-6 and TRBJ1-2; TRBD1 is a possible D gene (5 bases). The CDR3 extends over 13 amino acids. The germline gives CDR1 SGHDT, CDR2 YYEEEE. Between the trimmed V and J ends, which lost 4 bases and 1 base, there was a span of 8 bases. The CDR3: CASSPGGNYGYTF. The CDR3 bases are TGTGCCAGCAGCCCCGGGGGTAACTATGGCTACACCTTC.

This chain links TRBV11-2 with TRBJ1-2, with D tentatively TRBD1 (5 bases). Germline V gene lookup returns CDR1 SGHAT and CDR2 FQNNGV. Trimming cost V 0 bases and J 9 bases, with 17 bases left between them. The CDR3 totals 15 residues. The CDR3 DNA is TGTGCCAGCAGCTTAGACCCTAAGGGGCTTGCGAGCTACACCTTC. Translation gives CASSLDPKGLASYTF.

The chain employs TRBV5-1 and TRBJ2-1; TRBD2 matches at 8 bases. Trimming at V came to 2 bases and at J to 7 bases, leaving 8 bases not matched to a gene. CDR3 length: 15 amino acids. Germline V CDR1 and CDR2: SGHRS, YFSETQ. The CDR3 loop is CASSFSGDPGNEQFF. The CDR3 nucleotides are TGCGCCAGCAGCTTTAGCGGGGACCCCGGGAATGAGCAGTTCTTC.

This chain joins TRBV10-3 and TRBJ2-5, with 10 positions matching TRBD2. Trimming at V came to 0 bases and at J to 1 base, leaving 5 bases not matched to a gene. This CDR3 is 17 amino acids long. Germline lookup yields CDR1 ENHRY and CDR2 SYGVKD. CDR3 sequence: CAISESLASGGQETQYF. The DNA for the CDR3 is TGTGCCATCAGTGAGTCTCTGGCTAGCGGGGGCCAAGAGACCCAGTACTTC.

The V gene is TRBV10-3, the J gene TRBJ2-2; TRBD1 matches 11 bases. CDR1 and CDR2 (germline): ENHRY, SYGVKD. V gave up 9 bases and J gave up 8 bases; unmatched junction bases: 11. The CDR3 sequence is 15 residues long. As DNA, the CDR3 is TGTGCCATAAACTCCCGGACAGGGGGCTCTGGGGAGCTGTTTTTT. It codes for CAINSRTGGSGELFF.

This sequence joins TRBV28 and TRBJ2-3; 8 bases match TRBD1. CDR3 length: 14 residues. V trimming: 3 bases; J trimming: 8 bases; junction bases outside the gene matches: 7. The V gene's germline CDR1 is MDHEN and CDR2 SYDVKM. CDR3 nucleotide sequence: TGTGCCAGCAGTTTGCCATTCAGGGGGCCTACGCAGTATTTT. The encoded protein is CASSLPFRGPTQYF.

The J gene is TRBJ2-2, the V gene TRBV19; possibly TRBD1 for D (6 bases). Germline V CDR1 and CDR2: LNHDA, SQIVND (reference sequence). Trimming cost V 5 bases and J 3 bases, with 16 bases left between them. This CDR3 is 16 amino acids long. This CDR3 reads CASSPRRTGYTGELFF. CDR3 in DNA: TGTGCCAGTAGTCCCCGCCGAACAGGGTACACCGGGGAGCTGTTTTTT.

The J gene is TRBJ2-7, the V gene TRBV28, with D possibly matching TRBD2 (6 bases). This CDR3 is built from 13 residues. With 6 bases removed from V and 2 bases from J, the gap between germline ends came to 11 bases. Per the germline V gene, CDR1 is MDHEN and CDR2 is SYDVKM. CDR3 bases: TGTGCCAGCAGCCGGGGGTTTACCTACGAGCAGTACGTC. As protein: CASSRGFTYEQYV.